This passage covers 30 T cell receptor beta chains from one sample sequenced in a study of cytomegalovirus exposure and HLA in healthy donors. The PCR had 60 Vbeta and 13 Jbeta primers. Sequenced by immunoSEQ multiplex PCR; TCRdb stores in-frame clones only, minus some. Of fewer than 200,000 clones listed, roughly 90% are singletons. Sequenced: PBMCs. All receptors come from a girl under three years old in good health and CMV-seronegative.

CDR3 DNA: TGTGCCACCAGCGCGCACAGGGGACTCATTTATGGCTACACCTTC. Protein product: CATSAHRGLIYGYTF. The chain joins TRBV15 to TRBJ1-2, with 7 bases identical to TRBD1. The junction had 11 bases not matched to a gene; V was cut back by 5 bases and J by 5 bases. CDR3 length: 15 residues. CDR1 LNHNV and CDR2 YYDKDF come from the germline V gene (reference sequence). Based on the CDR3 plus reference TRBV15 and TRBJ1-2, the full variable domain is DAMVIQNPRYQVTQFGKPVTLSCSQTLNHNVMYWYQQKSSQAPKLLFHYYDKDFNNEADTPDNFQSRRPNTSFCFLDIRSPGLGDTAMYLCATSAHRGLIYGYTFGSGTRLTVV.

CDR3 DNA: TGTGCCAGTAGTATGCTAGGACAGGGGAGCACTGAAGCTTTCTTT. Translation: CASSMLGQGSTEAFF. This chain connects TRBV19 to TRBJ1-1; 9 bases are a match to TRBD1. After removal of 3 bases from V and 4 bases from J, the junction contained 6 bases not matched to a gene. There are 15 residues in the CDR3. The germline V gene has CDR1 LNHDA and CDR2 SQIVND (reference sequence).

This sequence joins TRBV4-1 and TRBJ2-7; TRBD1 is a possible D gene (6 bases). The V gene lost 5 bases and the J gene lost 4 bases, with 12 bases spanning the gap. CDR3 size: 13 residues. Germline-derived CDR1 and CDR2 are MGHRA and YSYEKL. The CDR3, as DNA: TGCGCCAGCAGCTATCGGGACACGTACGAGCAGTACTTC. It translates to CASSYRDTYEQYF.

There are a few counts of this clone. The CDR3 reads CASSPETSGRAVAPEQYF. As DNA, the CDR3 is TGTGCCAGCAGCCCGGAGACTAGCGGGAGGGCCGTTGCCCCCGAGCAGTACTTC. The chain recombines TRBV9 with TRBJ2-7; 14 bases align to TRBD2. This CDR3 is built from 18 residues. CDR1 is SGDLS, CDR2 YYNGEE, per germline. J lost 6 bases, V lost 4 bases, and 15 bases had no gene match.

The rearrangement joins TRBV14 to TRBJ1-2, with a tentative D call TRBD1 (6 bases). V was cut by 4 bases and J by 4 bases, with 16 bases left in between. Germline assignment: CDR1 SGHDN and CDR2 FVKESK. The CDR3 extends over 15 amino acids. CDR3 DNA sequence: TGTGCCAGCAGCCTAGCGGGGGCCGGGTTCTATGGCTACACCTTC. Protein: CASSLAGAGFYGYTF.

The rearrangement uses TRBV4-2 and TRBJ2-1; 11 positions match TRBD2. V was clipped by 4 bases and J by 6 bases; unmatched bases: 8. Per germline, CDR1 LGHNA and CDR2 YNFKEQ. The length of the CDR3 is 16 residues. CDR3 amino acids: CASSRSTSGSGNEQFF. CDR3 nucleotides: TGTGCCAGCAGCCGTAGTACTAGCGGGAGTGGCAATGAGCAGTTCTTC.

The V and J genes are TRBV4-3 and TRBJ2-4, with 7 positions matching TRBD2. The length of the CDR3 is 18 residues. J was trimmed by 0 bases and V by 4 bases; bases with no gene match: 12. The V gene's germline CDR1 is LGHNA and CDR2 YSLEER. CDR3 protein: CASSLKKEQREAKNIQYF. In DNA form, the CDR3 reads TGCGCCAGCAGCCTCAAGAAAGAACAGCGGGAAGCCAAAAACATTCAGTACTTC.

The genes are TRBV6-1 and TRBJ2-7; TRBD1 agrees at 7 bases. The CDR3 consists of 14 residues. The junction had 2 bases not matched to a gene; V was cut back by 3 bases and J by 0 bases. Looked up from germline, CDR1 is MNHNS and CDR2 is SASEGT. The CDR3 DNA reads TGTGCCAGCAGTGAGAGACAGGGCTCCTACGAGCAGTACTTC. Protein product: CASSERQGSYEQYF.

This clone came up a few times. V is TRBV27 and J is TRBJ2-7; possible D gene TRBD1, 5 bases. The CDR3 spans 14 residues. Per germline, CDR1 MNHEY and CDR2 SMNVEV (reference sequence). Trimming left V 3 bases short and J 3 bases short, with 12 bases between. The CDR3 protein is CASSLKGLNYEQYF. The CDR3 coding sequence is TGTGCCAGCAGTTTGAAGGGGCTGAACTACGAGCAGTACTTC.

The CDR3 DNA reads as TGTGCCAGCACCTCGGGACAGGGCACTGAAGCTTTCTTT. Translating gives CASTSGQGTEAFF. The genes are TRBV2 and TRBJ1-1; 9 nucleotides match TRBD1. The V gene end was trimmed by 7 bases and the J gene end by 4 bases; junction bases not matched to a gene: 4. This CDR3 spans 13 amino acids. CDR1 is SNHLY and CDR2 is FYNNEI in the germline V gene. Full variable domain (remainder filled in from reference TRBV2 and TRBJ1-1): EPEVTQTPSHQVTQMGQEVILRCVPISNHLYFYWYRQILGQKVEFLVSFYNNEISEKSEIFDDQFSVERPDGSNFTLKIRSTKLEDSAMYFCASTSGQGTEAFFGQGTRLTVV.

The V gene is TRBV12-5, the J gene TRBJ2-1, with TRBD1 matching over 10 bases. V shed 3 bases and J 8 bases; nucleotides not matched to a gene: 7. Germline assignment: CDR1 LGHNT and CDR2 FRNRAP. This CDR3 comprises 15 residues. CDR3 sequence: CASGFPGTGVYEQFF. CDR3 bases: TGTGCTAGTGGTTTTCCCGGGACAGGGGTCTATGAGCAGTTCTTC. Full variable domain (remainder filled in from reference TRBV12-5 and TRBJ2-1): DARVTQTPRHKVTEMGQEVTMRCQPILGHNTVFWYRQTMMQGLELLAYFRNRAPLDDSGMPKDRFSAEMPDATLATLKIQPSEPRDSAVYFCASGFPGTGVYEQFFGPGTRLTVL.

V gene TRBV27 combines with J gene TRBJ1-2, with 8 nucleotides matching TRBD1. There are 15 residues in the CDR3. Germline CDR1 is MNHEY and CDR2 is SMNVEV (reference sequence). Trimming cost V 3 bases and J 6 bases; bases outside gene matches: 9. The CDR3 DNA reads as TGTGCCAGCAGTTTCCTTGGACAGGGTTGGAATGGCTACACCTTC. Protein: CASSFLGQGWNGYTF.

This chain joins TRBV4-1 and TRBJ2-1; D is possibly TRBD2 (6 bases). V lost 0 bases, J lost 1 base, and 10 bases lay in between. Germline values: CDR1 MGHRA, CDR2 YSYEKL. The CDR3 is 16 residues long. This CDR3 is CASSQEPGRSYNEQFF. DNA of the CDR3: TGCGCCAGCAGCCAAGAACCAGGGAGGTCCTACAATGAGCAGTTCTTC.

This sequence joins TRBV30 and TRBJ1-3, with D unclear. CDR3 length equals 14 residues. The V gene's germline CDR1 is GTSNPN and CDR2 SVGIG (reference sequence). Trimming took off 3 bases at V and 5 bases at J, with 14 bases between the two ends. The CDR3 here is CAWRPGRVRNTIYF. The DNA of the CDR3 is TGTGCCTGGAGGCCGGGGAGGGTACGAAACACCATATATTTT.

This chain uses TRBV6-5 with TRBJ2-1; TRBD1 matches at 7 bases. This CDR3 is 14 amino acids long. Looked up from germline, CDR1 is MNHEY and CDR2 is SVGAGI. V was pared by 6 bases and J by 5 bases, with 7 bases of the junction left unmatched. CDR3 loop: CASSQRGPNNEQFF. Written as DNA, the CDR3 is TGTGCCAGCAGCCAAAGGGGGCCAAACAATGAGCAGTTCTTC.

Comments on this clone: A read error may produce the germline difference seen at one junction end. This rearrangement joins TRBV7-9 to TRBJ1-3; weak D call: TRBD1 (5 bases). CDR3 length equals 17 residues. CDR1 and CDR2 from the germline V gene are SEHNR and FQNEAQ (reference sequence). The CDR3 DNA follows: TGTTCCAGCAGCTTAGATTGGGGCTCTCCGACTGGAAACACCATATATTTT. As protein: CSSSLDWGSPTGNTIYF. The full variable domain, its missing parts supplied by reference TRBV7-9 and TRBJ1-3, is DTGVSQNPRHKITKRGQNVTFRCDPISEHNRLYWYRQTLGQGPEFLTYFQNEAQLEKSRLLSDRFSAERPKGSFSTLEIQRTEQGDSAMYLCSSSLDWGSPTGNTIYFGEGSWLTVV.

This CDR3 reads CASSKRQGTQYF. CDR3 bases: TGTGCCAGCAGCAAAAGACAGGGTACGCAGTATTTT. The chain joins TRBV21-1 to TRBJ2-3; the table's D call of TRBD1 was not tested on the DNA. TRBV21-1 is classified as a pseudogene. The CDR3 extends over 12 amino acids.

This chain uses TRBV18 with TRBJ2-7, with 10 bases fitting TRBD2. V dropped 5 bases and J dropped 2; count of bases not matched to a gene: 12. The CDR3 extends over 17 amino acids. The V gene's germline CDR1 is KGHSH and CDR2 LQKENI. This CDR3 is CASSSYGKLAGTYEQYF. CDR3 bases: TGTGCCAGCTCAAGCTACGGTAAACTAGCGGGGACCTACGAGCAGTACTTC.

This sequence joins TRBV7-9 and TRBJ2-1; D gene uncertain. The CDR3 extends over 13 amino acids. Germline V CDR1 and CDR2: SEHNR, FQNEAQ (reference sequence). V was trimmed by 1 base and J by 8 bases, leaving 9 bases between them. Here the CDR3 reads CASSLGLVDEQFF. In DNA form, the CDR3 reads TGTGCCAGCAGCTTAGGGTTAGTCGATGAGCAGTTCTTC.

The genes are TRBV27 and TRBJ1-4, with TRBD1 matching 8 bases. Germline CDR1 MNHEY, CDR2 SMNVEV (reference sequence). This CDR3 spans 15 amino acids. Losses at the gene ends were 5 bases for V and 3 bases for J; bases not matched to a gene: 5. CDR3 DNA sequence: TGTGCCAGCAGTCGGACGACAGGGGCTAATGAAAAACTGTTTTTT. Protein product: CASSRTTGANEKLFF.

The V and J genes are TRBV4-1 and TRBJ2-5; 11 bases match TRBD2. The CDR3 has 16 amino acids. The ends lost 1 base at V and 4 bases at J; junction bases unmatched: 5. Germline CDR1 is MGHRA and CDR2 is YSYEKL. CDR3 sequence (DNA): TGCGCCAGCAGCCAAGGACTAGCGGGGTATATAGAGACCCAGTACTTC. Its translation is CASSQGLAGYIETQYF.

The rearrangement joins TRBV29-1 to TRBJ2-5, with 10 bases aligning to TRBD1. CDR1 and CDR2 from the germline V gene are SQVTM and ANQGSEA. This CDR3 contains 14 residues. J was trimmed by 4 bases and V by 4 bases; bases with no gene match: 6. Here the CDR3 DNA reads TGCAGCGTTGGGTCCTGGGACAGGGGAGAGACCCAGTACTTC. Translation gives CSVGSWDRGETQYF.

The V call is TRBV10-2, the J call TRBJ2-7; 9 bases agree with TRBD2. Unmatched junction bases numbered 8, after V lost 6 bases and J lost 2 bases. CDR3 length: 15 amino acids. Germline V gene lookup returns CDR1 WSHSY and CDR2 SAAADI. The chain's CDR3 is CASREGGGGPYEQYF. CDR3 sequence (DNA): TGCGCCAGCAGAGAGGGCGGGGGGGGCCCCTACGAGCAGTACTTC.

This sequence joins TRBV7-9 and TRBJ1-3, with no clear D. Trimming removed 2 bases from V and 1 base from J, with 9 bases in between. Germline V gene sequence: CDR1 SEHNR, CDR2 FQNEAQ (reference sequence). The CDR3 contains 15 residues. The CDR3 bases are TGTGCCAGCAGCTTACATCACAGATCTGGAAACACCATATATTTT. Protein sequence: CASSLHHRSGNTIYF. Full variable domain (rest looked up from reference TRBV7-9 and TRBJ1-3): DTGVSQNPRHKITKRGQNVTFRCDPISEHNRLYWYRQTLGQGPEFLTYFQNEAQLEKSRLLSDRFSAERPKGSFSTLEIQRTEQGDSAMYLCASSLHHRSGNTIYFGEGSWLTVV.

In DNA, the CDR3 is TGCGCCAGCAGCTTGTCCATTAACACTGAAGCTTTCTTT. It codes for CASSLSINTEAFF. This chain links TRBV5-1 with TRBJ1-1; D call uncertain. This CDR3 has 13 amino acids. From germline, CDR1 is SGHRS and CDR2 YFSETQ. V lost 1 base to trimming and J lost 2 bases, with 6 bases between them.

The V call is TRBV5-8, the J call TRBJ1-5; possible D gene TRBD1, 5 bases. Trimming removed 1 base at V and 4 bases at J, with 6 bases between. The CDR3 runs 13 residues. Germline V gene sequence: CDR1 SGHTS, CDR2 YDEGEE. The CDR3 DNA sequence: TGTGCCAGCAGCTTGCAGGGAAATCAGCCCCAGCATTTT. Its protein is CASSLQGNQPQHF.

V gene TRBV2 combines with J gene TRBJ2-3; 8 bases map to TRBD2. Germline CDR1 is SNHLY and CDR2 is FYNNEI. CDR3 length: 14 residues. With V trimmed by 6 bases and J by 4 bases, 6 bases remained unmatched. CDR3 coding DNA: TGTGCCAGCAGGTACCGGGAGGGCCCAGATACGCAGTATTTT. This gives the protein CASRYREGPDTQYF.

The chain joins TRBV4-3 to TRBJ1-1; 9 nucleotides align to TRBD1. Germline V gene data show CDR1 as LGHNA and CDR2 as YSLEER. This CDR3 region has 16 residues. Trimming took 1 base from V and 6 from J; bases not matched to a gene: 9. CDR3 sequence (DNA): TGCGCCAGCAGCCAAGGTCCAGGGACAGGGATACCTGAAGCTTTCTTT. It yields the protein CASSQGPGTGIPEAFF.

There are a few counts of this clone. The chain recombines TRBV5-1 with TRBJ1-2, with 12 positions matching TRBD1. Germline V CDR1 and CDR2: SGHRS, YFSETQ. V shed 5 bases and J 5 bases; nucleotides not matched to a gene: 7. The CDR3 has 15 residues. CDR3 nucleotide sequence: TGCGCCAGCAGGATTCGGGACAGGGGGCGTTATGGCTACACCTTC. It codes for CASRIRDRGRYGYTF.

This chain joins TRBV6-5 and TRBJ2-3, with TRBD1 as a possible D gene (5 bases). This CDR3 is 14 amino acids long. The ends were cut back, 2 bases at V and 3 bases at J, with 9 bases in the middle. CDR1 is MNHEY, CDR2 SVGAGI, per germline. The CDR3 protein is CASSYTKGTDTQYF. DNA of the CDR3: TGTGCCAGCAGTTACACGAAGGGGACAGATACGCAGTATTTT.